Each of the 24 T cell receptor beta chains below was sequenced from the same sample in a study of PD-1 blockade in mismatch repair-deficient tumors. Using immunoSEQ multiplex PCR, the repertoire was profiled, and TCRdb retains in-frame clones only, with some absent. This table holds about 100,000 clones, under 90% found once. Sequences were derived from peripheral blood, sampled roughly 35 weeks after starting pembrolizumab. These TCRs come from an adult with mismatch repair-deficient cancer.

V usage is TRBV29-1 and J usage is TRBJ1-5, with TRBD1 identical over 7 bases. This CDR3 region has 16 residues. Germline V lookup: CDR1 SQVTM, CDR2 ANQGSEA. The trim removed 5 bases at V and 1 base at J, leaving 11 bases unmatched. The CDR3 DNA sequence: TGCAGCGTTATCTTTGGACAGGCTTCGAGCAATCAGCCCCAGCATTTT. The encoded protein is CSVIFGQASSNQPQHF.

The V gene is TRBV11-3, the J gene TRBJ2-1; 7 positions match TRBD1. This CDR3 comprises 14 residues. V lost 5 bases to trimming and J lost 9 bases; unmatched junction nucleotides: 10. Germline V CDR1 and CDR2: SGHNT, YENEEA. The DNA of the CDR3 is TGTGCCAGCAGCCGAGGAGACAGGGTGGCTGAGCAGTTCTTC. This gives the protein CASSRGDRVAEQFF.

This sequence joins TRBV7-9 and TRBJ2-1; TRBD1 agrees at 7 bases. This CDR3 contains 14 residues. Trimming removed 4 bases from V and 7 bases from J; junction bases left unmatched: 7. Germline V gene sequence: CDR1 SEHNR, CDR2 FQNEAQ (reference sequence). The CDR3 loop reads CASSSDRVLNEQFF. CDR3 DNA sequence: TGTGCCAGCAGCTCCGACAGGGTTTTGAATGAGCAGTTCTTC.

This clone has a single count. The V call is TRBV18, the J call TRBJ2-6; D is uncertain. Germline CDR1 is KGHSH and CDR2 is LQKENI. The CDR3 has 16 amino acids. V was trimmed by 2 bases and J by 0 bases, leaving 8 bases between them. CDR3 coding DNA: TGTGCCAGCTCACCAGTCTCCTCCTCTGGGGCCAACGTCCTGACTTTC. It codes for CASSPVSSSGANVLTF.

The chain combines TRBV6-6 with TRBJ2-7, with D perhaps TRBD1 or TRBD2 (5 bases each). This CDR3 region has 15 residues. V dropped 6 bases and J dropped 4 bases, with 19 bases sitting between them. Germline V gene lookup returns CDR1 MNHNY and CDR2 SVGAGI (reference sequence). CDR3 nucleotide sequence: TGTGCCAGCAGGGGGGAACCGAGAAATCCATACGAGCAGTACTTC. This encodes CASRGEPRNPYEQYF.

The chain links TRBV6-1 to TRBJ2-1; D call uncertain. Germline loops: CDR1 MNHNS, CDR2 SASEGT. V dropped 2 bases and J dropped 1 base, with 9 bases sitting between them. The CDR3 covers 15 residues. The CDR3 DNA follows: TGTGCCAGCAGTGAAACGCAGAGATCCTACAATGAGCAGTTCTTC. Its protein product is CASSETQRSYNEQFF.

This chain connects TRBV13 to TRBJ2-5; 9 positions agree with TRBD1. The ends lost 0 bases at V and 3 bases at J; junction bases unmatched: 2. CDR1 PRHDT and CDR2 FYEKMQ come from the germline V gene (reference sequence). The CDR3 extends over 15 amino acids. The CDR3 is CASSLGGQGKETQYF. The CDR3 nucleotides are TGTGCCAGCAGCTTAGGAGGACAGGGGAAAGAGACCCAGTACTTC.

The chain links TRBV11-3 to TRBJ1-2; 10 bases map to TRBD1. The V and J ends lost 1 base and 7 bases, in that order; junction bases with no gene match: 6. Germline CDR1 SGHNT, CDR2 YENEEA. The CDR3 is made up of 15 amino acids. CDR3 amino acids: CASSLGQGALTGYTF. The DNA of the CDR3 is TGTGCCAGCAGCTTAGGACAGGGGGCGTTGACTGGCTACACCTTC.

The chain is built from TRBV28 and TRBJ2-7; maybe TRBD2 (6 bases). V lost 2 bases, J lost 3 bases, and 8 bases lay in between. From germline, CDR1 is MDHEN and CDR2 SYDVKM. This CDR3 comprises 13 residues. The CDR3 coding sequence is TGTGCCAGCAGTTTACCGGGAGTCTACGAGCAGTACTTC. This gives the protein CASSLPGVYEQYF.

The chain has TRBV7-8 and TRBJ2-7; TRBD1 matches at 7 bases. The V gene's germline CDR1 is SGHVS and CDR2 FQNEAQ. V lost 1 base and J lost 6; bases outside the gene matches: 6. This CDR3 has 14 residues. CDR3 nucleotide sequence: TGTGCCAGCAGCTTAGACAGACAGGGTTTCGAGCAGTACTTC. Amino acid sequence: CASSLDRQGFEQYF. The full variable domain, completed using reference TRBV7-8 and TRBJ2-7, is GAGVSQSPRYKVAKRGQDVALRCDPISGHVSLFWYQQALGQGPEFLTYFQNEAQLDKSGLPSDRFFAERPEGSVSTLKIQRTQQEDSAVYLCASSLDRQGFEQYFGPGTRLTVT.

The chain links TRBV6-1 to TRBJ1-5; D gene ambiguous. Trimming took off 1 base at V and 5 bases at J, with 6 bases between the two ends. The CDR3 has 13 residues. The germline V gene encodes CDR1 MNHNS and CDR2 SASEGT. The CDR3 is CASSEVFYQPQHF. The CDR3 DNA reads TGTGCCAGCAGTGAAGTCTTTTATCAGCCCCAGCATTTT.

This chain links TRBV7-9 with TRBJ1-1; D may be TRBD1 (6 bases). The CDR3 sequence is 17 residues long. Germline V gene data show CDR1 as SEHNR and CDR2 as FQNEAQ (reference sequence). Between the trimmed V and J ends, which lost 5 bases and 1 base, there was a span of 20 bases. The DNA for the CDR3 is TGTGCCAGCAGCCCAGATACTAAACAGGGTAGGAACACTGAAGCTTTCTTT. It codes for CASSPDTKQGRNTEAFF.

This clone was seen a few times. The CDR3 sequence is CASSESTVRGYTF. For the CDR3, the DNA is TGCGCCAGCAGTGAGTCGACGGTCCGGGGCTACACCTTC. The chain is built from TRBV10-2 and TRBJ1-2; D is undetermined. Trimming stripped 0 bases from V and 8 bases from J, with 10 bases between. Germline loops: CDR1 WSHSY, CDR2 SAAADI. This CDR3 is built from 13 residues.

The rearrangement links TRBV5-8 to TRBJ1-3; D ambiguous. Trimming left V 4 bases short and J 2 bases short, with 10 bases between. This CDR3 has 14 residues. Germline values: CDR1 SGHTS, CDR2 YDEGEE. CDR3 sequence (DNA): TGTGCCAGCAGCGCACAGAACACTGGAAACACCATATATTTT. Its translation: CASSAQNTGNTIYF.

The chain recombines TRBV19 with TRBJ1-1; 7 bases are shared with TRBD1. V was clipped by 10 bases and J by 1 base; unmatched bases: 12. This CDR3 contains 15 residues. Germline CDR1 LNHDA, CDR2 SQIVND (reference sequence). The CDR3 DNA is TGTGCCACCATCGAAGGGGGCGATGGGAACACTGAAGCTTTCTTT. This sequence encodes CATIEGGDGNTEAFF. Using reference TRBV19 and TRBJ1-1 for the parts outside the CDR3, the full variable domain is DGGITQSPKYLFRKEGQNVTLSCEQNLNHDAMYWYRQDPGQGLRLIYYSQIVNDFQKGDIAEGYSVSREKKESFPLTVTSAQKNPTAFYLCATIEGGDGNTEAFFGQGTRLTVV.

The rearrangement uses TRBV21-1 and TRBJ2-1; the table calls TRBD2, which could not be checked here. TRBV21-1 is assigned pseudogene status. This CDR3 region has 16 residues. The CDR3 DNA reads TGTGCCAGCACACAAACGTTGCGGGAGGGCCTCAATGAGCAGTTCTTC. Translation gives CASTQTLREGLNEQFF.

This chain's CDR3 is CASSSRYNEQFF. The CDR3 nucleotides read TGTGCCAGCAGCTCACGGTACAATGAGCAGTTCTTC. The V and J genes are TRBV13 and TRBJ2-1; D ambiguous. The germline V and J ends were trimmed by 4 bases and 4 bases, with 5 bases remaining between them. The CDR3 extends over 12 amino acids. Germline CDR1 is PRHDT and CDR2 is FYEKMQ (reference sequence).

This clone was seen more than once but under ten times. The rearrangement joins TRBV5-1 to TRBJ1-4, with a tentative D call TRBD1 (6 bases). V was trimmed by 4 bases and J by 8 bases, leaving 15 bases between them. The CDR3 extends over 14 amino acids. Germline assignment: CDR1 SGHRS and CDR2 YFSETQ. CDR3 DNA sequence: TGCGCCAGCAGCCAACAGGGCGGAGGGGAAAAACTGTTTTTT. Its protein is CASSQQGGGEKLFF.

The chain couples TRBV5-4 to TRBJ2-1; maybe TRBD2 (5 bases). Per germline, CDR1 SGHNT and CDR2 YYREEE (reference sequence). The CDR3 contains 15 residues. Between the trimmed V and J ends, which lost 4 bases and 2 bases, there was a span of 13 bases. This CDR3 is CASSRLLTAYNEQFF. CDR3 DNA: TGTGCCAGCAGCCGACTACTTACCGCCTACAATGAGCAGTTCTTC.

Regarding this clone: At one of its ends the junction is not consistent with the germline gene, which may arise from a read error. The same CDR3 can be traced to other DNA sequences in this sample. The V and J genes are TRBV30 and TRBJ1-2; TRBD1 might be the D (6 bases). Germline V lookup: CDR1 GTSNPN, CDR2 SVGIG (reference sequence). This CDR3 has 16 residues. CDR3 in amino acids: CAWSAKDRPWGDGYTF. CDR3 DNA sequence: TGTGCCTGGAGTGCGAAGGACAGACCTTGGGGCGATGGTTACACCTTC.

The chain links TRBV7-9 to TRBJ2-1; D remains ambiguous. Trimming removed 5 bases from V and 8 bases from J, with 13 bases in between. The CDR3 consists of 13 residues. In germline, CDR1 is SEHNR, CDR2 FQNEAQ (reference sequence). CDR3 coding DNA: TGTGCCAGCAGCCCCCGAGGACCCTATGAGCAGTTCTTC. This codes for CASSPRGPYEQFF.

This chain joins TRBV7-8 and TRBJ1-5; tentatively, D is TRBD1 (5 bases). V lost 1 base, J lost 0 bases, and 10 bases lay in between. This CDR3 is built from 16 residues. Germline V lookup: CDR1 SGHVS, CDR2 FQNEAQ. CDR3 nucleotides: TGTGCCAGCAGCTTAGGATGGGGCGATAGCAATCAGCCCCAGCATTTT. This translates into CASSLGWGDSNQPQHF.

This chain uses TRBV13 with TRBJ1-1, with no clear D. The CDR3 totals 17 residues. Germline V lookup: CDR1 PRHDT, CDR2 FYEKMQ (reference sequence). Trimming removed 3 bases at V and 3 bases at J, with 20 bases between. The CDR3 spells CASSFHPGTKAYTEAFF. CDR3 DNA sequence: TGTGCCAGCAGCTTTCATCCGGGAACGAAGGCCTACACTGAAGCTTTCTTT.

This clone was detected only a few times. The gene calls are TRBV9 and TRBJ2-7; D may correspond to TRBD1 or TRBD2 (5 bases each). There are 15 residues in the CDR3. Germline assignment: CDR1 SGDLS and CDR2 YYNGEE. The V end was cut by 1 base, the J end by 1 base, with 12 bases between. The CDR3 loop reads CASSVSGTHSYEQYF. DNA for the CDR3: TGTGCCAGCAGCGTAAGTGGGACCCATTCCTACGAGCAGTACTTC.